This T cell receptor (beta chain) originates from a study of blood T cells in healthy people across ages. This clonotype showed up just a few times. From germline, CDR1 is DFQATT and CDR2 SNEGSKA (reference sequence). V was clipped by 4 bases and J by 4 bases, with 11 bases between them. The CDR3 runs to 13 residues. The use of a sample-barcoded 5' primer and a J-beta primer mix characterized a second PCR of about 7 to 12 cycles. A minimum of 2.5 million CDR3-containing paired-end reads was obtained for each sample. TCRdb redid the calling of the 5' RACE reads with MiXCR, one entry per CDR3 protein. The data contain about 1.7 million distinct CDR3 sequences, 25% to 30% of them singletons.

The sequence derives from a woman aged 25 to 39 in good health. This rearrangement joins TRBV20-1 to TRBJ2-4, with D perhaps matching TRBD1 (6 bases). Sequenced material: blood. The CDR3 loop is CSAKGELKNIQYF. Here the CDR3 DNA reads TGCAGTGCTAAGGGGGAACTGAAAAACATTCAGTACTTC.